These T cell receptor beta chains were read from a single sample in a study of blood T cell repertoires in COVID-19. TCRdb keeps only in-frame clones here, not all; method: immunoSEQ multiplex PCR. The table has about 400,000 clones, 87% seen once; the top ten hold 2.5% to 3%. Sequencing used PBMCs or T cells enriched from blood (not recorded which). The source of these receptors is a woman under 40 who had recovered from COVID-19. The CDR3 runs from the conserved cysteine through the conserved F or W. The D gene is left open where the match is weak. Expanded clones are given a class, and other clones once, few, many or no size at all.

>TRBV19|TRBJ1-4|once|-
CASLGRDEKLFF
TGTGCCAGTTTGGGGCGCGATGAAAAACTGTTTTTT
>TRBV7-9|TRBJ2-4|-|TRBD1
CASSRTTGNKNIQYF
TGTGCCAGCAGCCGTACGACAGGGAACAAAAACATTCAGTACTTC
>TRBV7-8|TRBJ2-5|-|-
CASSRGGKETQYF
TGTGCCAGCAGCCGGGGCGGGAAAGAGACCCAGTACTTC
>TRBV5-8|TRBJ1-3|-|-
CASSLGQSGNTIYF
TGTGCCAGCAGCCTTGGACAGAGTGGAAACACCATATATTTT
>TRBV5-6|TRBJ1-6|-|-
CASRFGQPISPLHF
TGTGCCAGCAGATTTGGACAGCCGATTTCACCCCTCCACTTT
>TRBV7-3|TRBJ2-3|-|TRBD2
CASSPGLAPDTQYF
TGTGCCAGCAGCCCGGGACTAGCGCCAGATACGCAGTATTTT
>TRBV7-2|TRBJ2-7|-|-
CASSLEAGGLYEQYF
TGTGCCAGCAGCTTAGAGGCAGGGGGGTTATACGAGCAGTACTTC
>TRBV10-3|TRBJ1-5|once|-
CAISETAGEQPQHF
TGTGCCATCAGTGAGACGGCAGGGGAACAGCCCCAGCATTTT
>TRBV27|TRBJ1-1|-|-
CASSSPALNTEAFF
TGTGCCAGCAGTTCGCCAGCGTTGAACACTGAAGCTTTCTTT
>TRBV28|TRBJ1-4|-|-
CASSLGAGLLGLEKLFF
TGTGCCAGCAGTCTCGGGGCAGGGCTTCTGGGACTTGAAAAACTGTTTTTT
>TRBV29-1|TRBJ1-4|-|-
CSVAVPTNEKLFF
TGCAGCGTTGCAGTACCAACTAATGAAAAACTGTTTTTT
>TRBV5-1|TRBJ1-1|-|-
CASSWGGLQASNTEAFF
TGCGCCAGCAGCTGGGGAGGATTACAGGCGAGCAACACTGAAGCTTTCTTT
>TRBV3-1/TRBV3-2|TRBJ2-1|-|TRBD2
CASSLAGGVNNEQFF
TGTGCCAGCAGCCTCGCGGGAGGGGTGAATAATGAGCAGTTCTTC
>TRBV9|TRBJ1-2|-|-
CASSDSTAFSNYGYTF
TGTGCCAGCAGCGACTCAACAGCCTTCTCTAACTATGGCTACACCTTC
>TRBV25-1|TRBJ1-1|-|-
CASSEVQGMNTEAFF
TGTGCCAGCAGTGAAGTCCAGGGGATGAACACTGAAGCTTTCTTT
>TRBV29-1|TRBJ2-5|-|-
CSVQWRREETQYF
TGCAGCGTCCAATGGAGGAGAGAAGAGACCCAGTACTTC
>TRBV7-9|TRBJ2-5|-|-
CASSFSGGETQYF
TGTGCCAGCAGCTTCTCGGGTGGGGAGACCCAGTACTTC
>TRBV3-1/TRBV3-2|TRBJ1-2|-|TRBD1
CASSQADRERGYTF
TGTGCCAGCAGCCAAGCTGACAGGGAGCGTGGCTACACCTTC
>TRBV7-6|TRBJ2-1|-|-
CASSTQDFYSYNEQFF
TGTGCCAGCAGCACCCAGGACTTCTACTCCTACAATGAGCAGTTCTTC
>TRBV24-1|TRBJ2-3|-|TRBD2
CATSDLGREDTDTQYF
TGTGCCACCAGTGATTTAGGGCGGGAGGACACAGATACGCAGTATTTT
>TRBV28|TRBJ2-7|-|-
CASTGGGRREQYF
TGTGCCAGCACCGGGGGCGGGAGACGCGAGCAGTACTTC
>TRBV2|TRBJ2-5|-|TRBD2
CASSDIGGSQETQYF
TGTGCCAGCAGTGACATCGGGGGGAGCCAAGAGACCCAGTACTTC
>TRBV29-1|TRBJ1-4|-|-
CSVVRGYNEKLFF
TGCAGCGTAGTCAGGGGTTATAATGAAAAACTGTTTTTT
>TRBV28|TRBJ2-2|few|-
CASSFIGDTGELFF
TGTGCCAGCAGCTTCATAGGGGACACCGGGGAGCTGTTTTTT
>TRBV5-1|TRBJ1-2|-|TRBD1
CASSLEQGQTGYTF
TGCGCCAGCAGCTTGGAACAGGGACAGACAGGCTACACCTTC
>TRBV11-3|TRBJ2-1|-|-
CASSPRGTGVGSGSYNEQFF
TGTGCCAGCAGCCCTAGGGGGACAGGGGTTGGTAGCGGGAGCTACAATGAGCAGTTCTTC
>TRBV4-1|TRBJ1-2|-|-
CASSQDQVYQGDGYTF
TGCGCCAGCAGCCAAGATCAGGTATATCAAGGGGATGGCTACACCTTC
>TRBV19|TRBJ2-1|-|-
CASSISKRSDEQFF
TGTGCCAGTAGTATCTCCAAGAGGAGCGATGAGCAGTTCTTC
>TRBV18|TRBJ1-1|-|-
CASSPQRVNTEAFF
TGTGCCAGCTCCCCACAGAGGGTGAACACTGAAGCTTTCTTT
>TRBV4-1|TRBJ1-1|-|TRBD1
CASSQAEGQPNTEAFF
TGCGCCAGCAGCCAAGCTGAGGGACAGCCGAACACTGAAGCTTTCTTT